The 2 T cell receptor beta chains below all came from one sample that was sequenced in a study of blood T cell repertoires in COVID-19. TCRdb's copy holds only in-frame clones and misses some; the assay was immunoSEQ multiplex PCR. The sample lists 250,000 to 350,000 clones, approximately 90% occurring once. The sequenced material came from peripheral blood. Source of these receptors: a woman aged 45-65 years who had recovered from COVID-19.

The chain links TRBV27 to TRBJ2-1; D is unclear. Germline V gives CDR1 MNHEY, CDR2 SMNVEV (reference sequence). The CDR3 consists of 12 residues. V was cut by 5 bases and J by 4 bases, with 6 bases left in between. For the CDR3, the DNA is TGTGCCAGCAGTCTCGGGTACAATGAGCAGTTCTTC. Translated: CASSLGYNEQFF.

The chain's CDR3 is CASSKRLTGQGGYEQYF. The CDR3 DNA is TGTGCCAGTAGTAAGCGACTCACTGGACAGGGGGGCTACGAGCAGTACTTC. This chain connects TRBV19 to TRBJ2-7; 10 bases fit TRBD1. Trimming removed 4 bases from V and 3 bases from J; junction bases left unmatched: 12. The germline V gene has CDR1 LNHDA and CDR2 SQIVND (reference sequence). This CDR3 is 17 amino acids long.